This is a list of T cell receptor beta chains from one sample in a study of blood T cell repertoires in COVID-19. Clones were sequenced by immunoSEQ multiplex PCR, and TCRdb holds only the in-frame ones, with some missing. The table shows hundreds of thousands of clones, with nearly 90% occurring only once. Sequencing input: PBMCs or T cells enriched from blood (not recorded which). These receptors came from a woman in her thirties who had recovered from COVID-19. Each CDR3 is given with its conserved first and last residue. D genes are given only for firm matches. A row's size may be missing; if present it is once, few, many or a size class.

v_gene: TRBV11-2
abundance: .
d_gene: .
j_gene: TRBJ1-1
CDR3aa: CASSLDGRANTEAFF
CDR3nt: TGTGCCAGCAGCTTAGATGGGAGGGCTAACACTGAAGCTTTCTTT

v_gene: TRBV24-1
abundance: .
d_gene: .
j_gene: TRBJ1-5
CDR3aa: CATSDPSGQPQHF
CDR3nt: TGTGCCACCAGTGATCCCAGTGGTCAGCCCCAGCATTTT

v_gene: TRBV27
abundance: .
d_gene: .
j_gene: TRBJ2-7
CDR3aa: CASSKYISSAYEQYF
CDR3nt: TGTGCCAGCAGTAAATATATCTCGAGCGCCTACGAGCAGTACTTC

v_gene: TRBV27
abundance: .
d_gene: TRBD1
j_gene: TRBJ1-6
CDR3aa: CASRLGTGRSDSPLHF
CDR3nt: TGTGCCAGCAGGTTAGGGACAGGGAGGTCGGATTCACCCCTCCACTTT

v_gene: TRBV28
abundance: .
d_gene: .
j_gene: TRBJ1-1
CDR3aa: CASNPAAVYLNTEAFF
CDR3nt: TGTGCCAGCAACCCCGCGGCCGTTTATTTGAACACTGAAGCTTTCTTT

v_gene: TRBV2
abundance: .
d_gene: .
j_gene: TRBJ2-7
CDR3aa: CASGQTVASYEQYF
CDR3nt: TGTGCCAGCGGACAAACAGTAGCCTCCTACGAGCAGTACTTC

v_gene: TRBV19
abundance: .
d_gene: TRBD1
j_gene: TRBJ1-2
CDR3aa: CASRGPGGPYYGYTF
CDR3nt: TGTGCCAGTAGAGGACCAGGGGGACCTTACTATGGCTACACCTTC

v_gene: TRBV28
abundance: .
d_gene: TRBD1
j_gene: TRBJ1-1
CDR3aa: CASSLAGGYTEAFF
CDR3nt: TGTGCCAGCAGTTTAGCAGGGGGGTACACTGAAGCTTTCTTT

v_gene: TRBV11-2
abundance: .
d_gene: TRBD2
j_gene: TRBJ2-2
CDR3aa: CASTSGDYPGTGELFF
CDR3nt: TGTGCCAGCACCTCGGGGGACTACCCGGGCACCGGGGAGCTGTTTTTT

v_gene: TRBV27
abundance: .
d_gene: .
j_gene: TRBJ1-2
CDR3aa: CASSLSWRGGDGYTF
CDR3nt: TGTGCCAGCAGTTTATCCTGGAGGGGTGGTGACGGCTACACCTTC

v_gene: TRBV27
abundance: .
d_gene: .
j_gene: TRBJ2-2
CDR3aa: CASRNRVGSTGELFF
CDR3nt: TGTGCCAGCAGGAACAGGGTTGGATCGACCGGGGAGCTGTTTTTT

v_gene: TRBV11-3
abundance: .
d_gene: TRBD1
j_gene: TRBJ1-6
CDR3aa: CASSVTGVSPLHF
CDR3nt: TGTGCCAGCAGCGTTACAGGGGTTTCACCCCTCCACTTT

v_gene: TRBV14
abundance: .
d_gene: .
j_gene: TRBJ1-4
CDR3aa: CASSARRAGEKLFF
CDR3nt: TGTGCCAGCAGCGCTCGGCGGGCAGGTGAAAAACTGTTTTTT

v_gene: TRBV28
abundance: .
d_gene: .
j_gene: TRBJ1-5
CDR3aa: CASSKPGGGYSNQPQHF
CDR3nt: TGTGCCAGCAGTAAACCAGGTGGAGGATATAGCAATCAGCCCCAGCATTTT

v_gene: TRBV11-2
abundance: once
d_gene: .
j_gene: TRBJ2-5
CDR3aa: CASSLLLGVVQETQYF
CDR3nt: TGTGCCAGCAGCTTACTGCTAGGGGTCGTTCAAGAGACCCAGTACTTC

v_gene: TRBV7-9
abundance: .
d_gene: .
j_gene: TRBJ2-2
CDR3aa: CASSLALALGELFF
CDR3nt: TGTGCCAGCAGCTTAGCACTAGCCCTCGGGGAGCTGTTTTTT

v_gene: TRBV18
abundance: .
d_gene: TRBD1
j_gene: TRBJ2-2
CDR3aa: CASSPGTGNTGELFF
CDR3nt: TGTGCCAGCTCACCCGGGACAGGGAACACCGGGGAGCTGTTTTTT

v_gene: TRBV7-9
abundance: .
d_gene: TRBD1
j_gene: TRBJ1-1
CDR3aa: CASSPGTENTEAFF
CDR3nt: TGTGCCAGCAGCCCCGGGACAGAGAACACTGAAGCTTTCTTT

v_gene: TRBV6-4
abundance: few
d_gene: .
j_gene: TRBJ1-5
CDR3aa: CASSETAGENQPQHF
CDR3nt: TGTGCCAGCAGTGAAACCGCCGGGGAAAATCAGCCCCAGCATTTT

v_gene: TRBV7-2
abundance: .
d_gene: .
j_gene: TRBJ1-2
CDR3aa: CASSFGQTNYGYTF
CDR3nt: TGTGCCAGCAGCTTCGGACAGACTAACTATGGCTACACCTTC

v_gene: TRBV18
abundance: .
d_gene: TRBD1
j_gene: TRBJ2-2
CDR3aa: CASSPPGTGETGELFF
CDR3nt: TGTGCCAGCTCACCACCCGGGACAGGGGAAACCGGGGAGCTGTTTTTT

v_gene: TRBV5-1
abundance: .
d_gene: TRBD2
j_gene: TRBJ2-1
CDR3aa: CASSLAGPSSYNEQFF
CDR3nt: TGCGCCAGCAGCTTAGCGGGGCCCAGCTCCTACAATGAGCAGTTCTTC

v_gene: TRBV11-3
abundance: .
d_gene: .
j_gene: TRBJ2-6
CDR3aa: CASSHGQSSGANVLTF
CDR3nt: TGTGCCAGCAGCCACGGACAGAGCTCTGGGGCCAACGTCCTGACTTTC

v_gene: TRBV30
abundance: .
d_gene: .
j_gene: TRBJ2-3
CDR3aa: CAWSVGPAGTSTDTQYF
CDR3nt: TGTGCCTGGAGTGTAGGCCCCGCGGGAACTAGCACAGATACGCAGTATTTT

v_gene: TRBV29-1
abundance: .
d_gene: .
j_gene: TRBJ1-2
CDR3aa: CSVGGTTWPYGYTF
CDR3nt: TGCAGCGTTGGTGGGACTACCTGGCCTTATGGCTACACCTTC

v_gene: TRBV14
abundance: few
d_gene: TRBD1
j_gene: TRBJ1-4
CDR3aa: CASSRQGTNEKLFF
CDR3nt: TGTGCCAGCAGTCGACAGGGAACTAATGAAAAACTGTTTTTT

v_gene: TRBV7-2
abundance: .
d_gene: .
j_gene: TRBJ1-2
CDR3aa: CASSLRQENYGYTF
CDR3nt: TGTGCCAGCAGCCTCAGACAGGAAAACTATGGCTACACCTTC

v_gene: TRBV11-2
abundance: once
d_gene: .
j_gene: TRBJ2-3
CDR3aa: CASSLRLHSKRFSTDTQYF
CDR3nt: TGTGCCAGCAGCTTACGTCTTCACTCAAAGAGATTTAGCACAGATACGCAGTATTTT

v_gene: TRBV5-1
abundance: .
d_gene: TRBD1
j_gene: TRBJ2-5
CDR3aa: CASSLGTGRQETQYF
CDR3nt: TGCGCCAGCAGCTTGGGGACAGGGCGACAAGAGACCCAGTACTTC

v_gene: TRBV24-1
abundance: .
d_gene: TRBD1
j_gene: TRBJ2-5
CDR3aa: CATSDPGTGGETQYF
CDR3nt: TGTGCCACCAGTGATCCAGGGACAGGGGGAGAGACCCAGTACTTC

v_gene: TRBV27
abundance: .
d_gene: .
j_gene: TRBJ1-6
CDR3aa: CASRVQGRYNSPLHF
CDR3nt: TGTGCCAGCAGAGTTCAGGGGCGCTATAATTCACCCCTCCACTTT

v_gene: TRBV14
abundance: .
d_gene: .
j_gene: TRBJ2-1
CDR3aa: CASSQVGGLSQFF
CDR3nt: TGTGCCAGCAGCCAAGTCGGAGGTCTCTCGCAGTTCTTC

v_gene: TRBV19
abundance: .
d_gene: .
j_gene: TRBJ2-5
CDR3aa: CASRDLVQAQETQYF
CDR3nt: TGTGCCAGTAGGGATCTTGTCCAGGCACAAGAGACCCAGTACTTC

v_gene: TRBV30
abundance: .
d_gene: .
j_gene: TRBJ1-2
CDR3aa: CAWSVRAGTGYTF
CDR3nt: TGTGCCTGGAGTGTACGCGCGGGCACCGGCTACACCTTC

v_gene: TRBV7-9
abundance: .
d_gene: .
j_gene: TRBJ2-1
CDR3aa: CASSSMRVDEQFF
CDR3nt: TGTGCCAGCAGCTCCATGCGGGTCGATGAGCAGTTCTTC

v_gene: TRBV15
abundance: .
d_gene: TRBD1
j_gene: TRBJ2-7
CDR3aa: CATSRATGTGRYEQYF
CDR3nt: TGTGCCACCAGCAGAGCTACCGGGACAGGGCGTTACGAGCAGTACTTC

v_gene: TRBV30
abundance: .
d_gene: TRBD1
j_gene: TRBJ1-1
CDR3aa: CAWIGQANTEAFF
CDR3nt: TGTGCCTGGATAGGACAGGCGAACACTGAAGCTTTCTTT

v_gene: TRBV27
abundance: .
d_gene: TRBD1
j_gene: TRBJ1-4
CDR3aa: CASSLVTGGGKLFF
CDR3nt: TGTGCCAGCAGTTTAGTAACAGGGGGTGGAAAACTGTTTTTT

v_gene: TRBV28
abundance: few
d_gene: .
j_gene: TRBJ2-7
CDR3aa: CASSLVGAEQYF
CDR3nt: TGTGCCAGCAGTTTAGTTGGGGCCGAGCAGTACTTC

v_gene: TRBV4-3
abundance: .
d_gene: TRBD1
j_gene: TRBJ1-4
CDR3aa: CASSQGRTGPVLDEKLFF
CDR3nt: TGCGCCAGCAGCCAAGGCCGGACAGGGCCCGTTCTTGATGAAAAACTGTTTTTT

v_gene: TRBV20-1
abundance: .
d_gene: .
j_gene: TRBJ1-4
CDR3aa: CSASLPRSTNEKLFF
CDR3nt: TGCAGTGCTAGTCTACCGCGATCAACTAATGAAAAACTGTTTTTT

v_gene: TRBV11-2
abundance: .
d_gene: TRBD1
j_gene: TRBJ2-5
CDR3aa: CASSSSPGTEETQYF
CDR3nt: TGTGCCAGCAGCTCCTCCCCCGGGACAGAAGAGACCCAGTACTTC

v_gene: TRBV11-3
abundance: .
d_gene: .
j_gene: TRBJ2-1
CDR3aa: CASSPEGVNEQFF
CDR3nt: TGTGCCAGCAGCCCCGAGGGGGTCAATGAGCAGTTCTTC

v_gene: TRBV27
abundance: .
d_gene: TRBD1
j_gene: TRBJ1-6
CDR3aa: CASSWTGYNSPLHF
CDR3nt: TGTGCCAGCAGTTGGACAGGGTATAATTCACCCCTCCACTTT

v_gene: TRBV2
abundance: .
d_gene: .
j_gene: TRBJ2-1
CDR3aa: CASSVLIEQFF
CDR3nt: TGTGCCAGCAGTGTTTTAATTGAGCAGTTCTTC

v_gene: TRBV19
abundance: .
d_gene: TRBD1
j_gene: TRBJ2-7
CDR3aa: CASSHPGQVIYEQYF
CDR3nt: TGTGCCAGTAGTCACCCGGGACAGGTGATCTACGAGCAGTACTTC

v_gene: TRBV3-1/TRBV3-2
abundance: once
d_gene: TRBD1
j_gene: TRBJ2-7
CDR3aa: CASSQAGGASYEQYF
CDR3nt: TGTGCCAGCAGCCAAGCAGGGGGCGCATCCTACGAGCAGTACTTC

v_gene: TRBV27
abundance: few
d_gene: .
j_gene: TRBJ2-1
CDR3aa: CASSLATYNEQFF
CDR3nt: TGTGCCAGCAGTTTGGCGACTTACAATGAGCAGTTCTTC

v_gene: TRBV7-3
abundance: .
d_gene: .
j_gene: TRBJ2-4
CDR3aa: CASSLTVWVVKLAKNIQYF
CDR3nt: TGTGCCAGCAGCTTGACTGTCTGGGTCGTTAAACTAGCCAAAAACATTCAGTACTTC

v_gene: TRBV5-1
abundance: .
d_gene: .
j_gene: TRBJ2-7
CDR3aa: CASSLGPTGTYEQYF
CDR3nt: TGCGCCAGCAGCTTGGGTCCTACAGGGACCTACGAGCAGTACTTC

v_gene: TRBV10-3
abundance: .
d_gene: .
j_gene: TRBJ2-3
CDR3aa: CAISESVTDTDTQYF
CDR3nt: TGTGCCATCAGTGAGTCTGTGACTGACACAGATACGCAGTATTTT

v_gene: TRBV6-4
abundance: .
d_gene: .
j_gene: TRBJ1-2
CDR3aa: CASSADGNGGGYTF
CDR3nt: TGTGCCAGCAGTGCCGACGGGAACGGGGGTGGCTACACCTTC

v_gene: TRBV18
abundance: .
d_gene: .
j_gene: TRBJ2-7
CDR3aa: CASSPLSPDRHYEQYF
CDR3nt: TGTGCCAGCTCACCCCTATCCCCGGACAGACACTACGAGCAGTACTTC

v_gene: TRBV6-2/TRBV6-3
abundance: .
d_gene: .
j_gene: TRBJ1-2
CDR3aa: CASSFVARDGYTF
CDR3nt: TGTGCCAGCAGTTTCGTCGCAAGAGATGGCTACACCTTC

v_gene: TRBV6-5
abundance: few
d_gene: TRBD1
j_gene: TRBJ2-7
CDR3aa: CASSTGTAPYEQYF
CDR3nt: TGTGCCAGCAGTACCGGGACAGCCCCCTACGAGCAGTACTTC

v_gene: TRBV27
abundance: .
d_gene: TRBD2
j_gene: TRBJ2-5
CDR3aa: CASSFSSGLAGRIGETQYF
CDR3nt: TGTGCCAGCAGTTTCTCGTCCGGACTAGCGGGTAGAATAGGAGAGACCCAGTACTTC

v_gene: TRBV4-1
abundance: .
d_gene: .
j_gene: TRBJ2-4
CDR3aa: CASSQELGGRAHPLDIQYF
CDR3nt: TGCGCCAGCAGCCAAGAGTTAGGGGGGAGGGCCCACCCCCTGGACATTCAGTACTTC

v_gene: TRBV6-4
abundance: .
d_gene: TRBD1
j_gene: TRBJ2-1
CDR3aa: CASSPGTGGNNEQFF
CDR3nt: TGTGCCAGCAGTCCCGGGACAGGGGGAAACAATGAGCAGTTCTTC

v_gene: TRBV4-1
abundance: .
d_gene: .
j_gene: TRBJ2-7
CDR3aa: CASSPTAGSSYEQYF
CDR3nt: TGCGCCAGCAGCCCCACCGCGGGGAGCTCCTACGAGCAGTACTTC

v_gene: TRBV7-2
abundance: .
d_gene: .
j_gene: TRBJ2-2
CDR3aa: CASSSLDTTGELFF
CDR3nt: TGTGCCAGCAGCTCGTTAGACACCACCGGGGAGCTGTTTTTT